This T cell receptor (beta chain) stems from a study of blood T cell repertoires in COVID-19 (TCRdb year 2020). Regarding the study in general: The collaborator samples originated in the United States, Italy and Spain and spanned the acute and convalescent phases of COVID-19. Nearly every sample came with metadata listing a de-identified subject ID, COVID-19 status, age in years and sex. The material from the prospective study consisted of cDNA or gDNA derived from T cells, B-cell-depleted T cells, or PBMCs. Subjects who had been exposed to COVID-19, were actively infected with it, or had recovered from it provided the deeply sampled blood TCRbeta repertoires that made up the dataset. Samples were obtained from the ongoing ImmuneRACE study (first 160 participants) and from 950 to 1,500 subjects provided by 6 global collaborators. Where available, HLA class I and class II types were taken from metadata supplied by the sample provider and were not determined by assay-based typing. A freely available public database, intended as a resource for researchers studying the immune response to SARS-CoV-2, is where the repertoires were released. General study outcomes and caveats: The quantity of clinical and demographic metadata differed by source and by participant and was supplied without curation.

TCRbeta CDR3 regions were amplified from genomic DNA by means of the immunoSEQ Assay, a bias-controlled multiplex PCR. Per the authors' processing: Within the assay, amplification of reference gene primers was used to estimate how many nucleated cells each sample contained. To quantify the absolute abundance of each unique TCRbeta CDR3 rearrangement, sequence reads were collapsed and filtered. For each sample, productive Simpson clonality was calculated as the square root of Simpson's diversity index across productive rearrangements. TCRdb limited this immuneACCESS table to in-frame rearrangements with V and J called. A share of clones is missing; checked studies link under half to unresolved V genes, and the rest is unexplained. From that table come the V and J calls and clone size; the DNA was used to work out D and trimming. Recorded for this sample are around 310,000 clones; around 90% of them occurred a single time. More than 6% of the sample rests with the top ten.

One collaborating source in Seattle enrolled patients while the patients were actively infected and followed the patients over time throughout the course of disease. Collaborating institutions collected whole blood in K2EDTA tubes following their own protocols. For TCRbeta analysis, collaborator samples were shipped as frozen whole blood, as isolated PBMCs, or as DNA extracted from either sample type. A word on this clone: Its specific antigen is unknown. The record has no base qualities; no much larger clone is one base away.

CDR1 and CDR2 were assigned from the germline V gene as ENHRY and SYGVKD. Counted from cysteine to phenylalanine, this CDR3 has 15 amino acids. Only CDR3 DNA remains: 45 bases, in frame from the first base. Trimming takes 2 bases off V and 6 bases off J; junction bases not matched to a gene: 4. Source material: peripheral blood. The receptor was derived from a woman aged 25 to 45 with COVID-19, enrolled during active disease. The V gene is TRBV10-3 and the J gene is TRBJ1-6; the central 7 bases match TRBD1. The nucleotides are TGTGCCATCAGTGAGAGACAGGGAGGTAATTCACCCCTCCACTTT. It translates to CAISERQGGNSPLHF.